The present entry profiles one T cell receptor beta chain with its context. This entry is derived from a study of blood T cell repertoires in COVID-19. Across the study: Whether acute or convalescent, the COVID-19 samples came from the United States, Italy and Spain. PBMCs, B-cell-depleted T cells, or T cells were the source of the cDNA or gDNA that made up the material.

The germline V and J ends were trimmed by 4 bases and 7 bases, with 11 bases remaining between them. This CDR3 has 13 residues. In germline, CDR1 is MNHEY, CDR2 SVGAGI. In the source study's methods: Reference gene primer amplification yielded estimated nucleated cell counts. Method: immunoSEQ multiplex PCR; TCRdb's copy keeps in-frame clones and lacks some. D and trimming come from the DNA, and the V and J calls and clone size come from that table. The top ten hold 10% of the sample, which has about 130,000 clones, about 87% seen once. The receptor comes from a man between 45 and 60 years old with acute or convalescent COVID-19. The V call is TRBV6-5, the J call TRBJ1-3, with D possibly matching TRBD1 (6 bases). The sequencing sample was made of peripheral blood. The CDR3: CASSSTGSNTIYF. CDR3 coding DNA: TGTGCCAGCAGTTCTACAGGGTCGAACACCATATATTTT.